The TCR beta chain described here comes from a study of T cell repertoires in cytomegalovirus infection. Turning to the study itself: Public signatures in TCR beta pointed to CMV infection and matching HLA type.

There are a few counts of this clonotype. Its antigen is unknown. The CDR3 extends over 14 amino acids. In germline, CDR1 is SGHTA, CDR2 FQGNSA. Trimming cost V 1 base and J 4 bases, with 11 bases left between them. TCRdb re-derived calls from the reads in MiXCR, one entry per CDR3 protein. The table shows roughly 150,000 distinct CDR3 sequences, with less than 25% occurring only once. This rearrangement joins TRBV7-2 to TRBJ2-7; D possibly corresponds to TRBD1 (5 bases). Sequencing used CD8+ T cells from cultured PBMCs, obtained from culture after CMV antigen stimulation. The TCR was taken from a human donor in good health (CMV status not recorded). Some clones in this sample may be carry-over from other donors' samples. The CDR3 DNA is TGTGCCAGCAGCTTAGAAAGGTACAGGTACGAGCAGTACTTC. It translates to CASSLERYRYEQYF.